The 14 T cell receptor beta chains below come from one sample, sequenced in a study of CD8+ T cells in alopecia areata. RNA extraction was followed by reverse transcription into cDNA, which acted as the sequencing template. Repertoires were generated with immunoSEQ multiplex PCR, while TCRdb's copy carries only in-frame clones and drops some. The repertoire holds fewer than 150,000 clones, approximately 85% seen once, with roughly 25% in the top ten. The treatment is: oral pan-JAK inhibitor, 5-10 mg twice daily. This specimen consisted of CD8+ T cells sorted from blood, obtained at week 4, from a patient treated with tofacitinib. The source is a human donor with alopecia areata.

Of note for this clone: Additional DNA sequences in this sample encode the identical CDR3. CDR3 region: CASSLGGEQYF. CDR3 DNA sequence: TGCGCCAGCAGCTTGGGCGGCGAGCAGTACTTC. The rearrangement joins TRBV5-1 to TRBJ2-7, with D unresolved. Trimming shortened V by 0 bases and J by 6 bases, and 4 bases separated the two germline ends. The CDR3 is 11 amino acids. Looked up from germline, CDR1 is SGHRS and CDR2 is YFSETQ. The full variable domain, its missing parts supplied by reference TRBV5-1 and TRBJ2-7, is KAGVTQTPRYLIKTRGQQVTLSCSPISGHRSVSWYQQTPGQGLQFLFEYFSETQRNKGNFPGRFSGRQFSNSRSEMNVSTLELGDSALYLCASSLGGEQYFGPGTRLTVT.

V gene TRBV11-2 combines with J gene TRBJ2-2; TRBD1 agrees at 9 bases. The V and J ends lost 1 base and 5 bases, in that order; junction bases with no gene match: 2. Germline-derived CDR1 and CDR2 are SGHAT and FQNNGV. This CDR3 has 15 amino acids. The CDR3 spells CASSLGQGETGELFF. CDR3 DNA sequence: TGTGCCAGCAGCTTAGGACAGGGGGAGACCGGGGAGCTGTTTTTT. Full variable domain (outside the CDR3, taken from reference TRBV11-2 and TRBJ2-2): EAGVAQSPRYKIIEKRQSVAFWCNPISGHATLYWYQQILGQGPKLLIQFQNNGVVDDSQLPKDRFSAERLKGVDSTLKIQPAKLEDSAVYLCASSLGQGETGELFFGEGSRLTVL.

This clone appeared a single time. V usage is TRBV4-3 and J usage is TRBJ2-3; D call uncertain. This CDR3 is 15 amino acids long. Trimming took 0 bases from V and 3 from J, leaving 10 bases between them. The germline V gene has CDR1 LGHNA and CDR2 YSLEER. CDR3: CASSQDRVPTDTQYF. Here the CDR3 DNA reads TGCGCCAGCAGCCAAGACAGAGTTCCTACAGATACGCAGTATTTT.

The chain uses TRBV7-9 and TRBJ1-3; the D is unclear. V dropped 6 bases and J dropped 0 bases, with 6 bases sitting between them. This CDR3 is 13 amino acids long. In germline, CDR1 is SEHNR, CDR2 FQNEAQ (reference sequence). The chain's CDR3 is CASRYPSGNTIYF. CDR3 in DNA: TGTGCCAGCAGGTACCCCTCTGGAAACACCATATATTTT. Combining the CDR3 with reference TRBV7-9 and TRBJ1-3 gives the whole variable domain DTGVSQNPRHKITKRGQNVTFRCDPISEHNRLYWYRQTLGQGPEFLTYFQNEAQLEKSRLLSDRFSAERPKGSFSTLEIQRTEQGDSAMYLCASRYPSGNTIYFGEGSWLTVV.

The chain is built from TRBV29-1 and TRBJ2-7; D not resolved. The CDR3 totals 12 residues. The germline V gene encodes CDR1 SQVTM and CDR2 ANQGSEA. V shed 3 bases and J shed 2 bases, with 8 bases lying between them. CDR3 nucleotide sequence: TGCAGCGTTGAGGTCAGTACCTACGAGCAGTACTTC. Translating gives CSVEVSTYEQYF.

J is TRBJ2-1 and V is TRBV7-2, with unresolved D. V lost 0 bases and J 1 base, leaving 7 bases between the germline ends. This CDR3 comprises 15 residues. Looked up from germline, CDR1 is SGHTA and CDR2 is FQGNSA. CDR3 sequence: CASSLAGISYNEQFF. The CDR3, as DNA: TGTGCCAGCAGCTTAGCGGGGATTTCCTACAATGAGCAGTTCTTC.

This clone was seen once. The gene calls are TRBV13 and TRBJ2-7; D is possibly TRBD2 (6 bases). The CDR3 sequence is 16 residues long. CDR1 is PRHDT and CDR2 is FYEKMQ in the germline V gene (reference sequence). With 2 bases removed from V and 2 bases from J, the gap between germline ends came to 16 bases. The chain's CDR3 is CASSLSAGTSAYEQYF. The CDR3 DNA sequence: TGTGCCAGCAGCTTATCGGCCGGGACTTCTGCCTACGAGCAGTACTTC.

DNA for the CDR3: TGTGCCAGCAGCCAAGTCGGGAGTGGGGCCAACGTCCTGACTTTC. It translates to CASSQVGSGANVLTF. This rearrangement joins TRBV14 to TRBJ2-6; D might be TRBD2 (6 bases). The CDR3 length is 15 residues. V lost 1 base and J 3 bases, leaving 7 bases between the germline ends. The V gene's germline CDR1 is SGHDN and CDR2 FVKESK.

CDR3 residues: CASSLYLGTGNTIYF. The CDR3 region has the DNA TGTGCCAGCAGCTTGTACTTGGGGACCGGAAACACCATATATTTT. This chain connects TRBV7-2 to TRBJ1-3; a possible D gene is TRBD1 (5 bases). Germline V gives CDR1 SGHTA, CDR2 FQGNSA. With 3 bases removed from V and 4 bases from J, the gap between germline ends came to 13 bases. The CDR3 is 15 amino acids.

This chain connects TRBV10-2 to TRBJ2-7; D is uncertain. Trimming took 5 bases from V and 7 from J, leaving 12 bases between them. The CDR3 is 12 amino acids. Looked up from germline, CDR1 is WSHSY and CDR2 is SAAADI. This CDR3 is CASSFGPREQYF. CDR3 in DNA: TGCGCCAGCAGTTTTGGTCCTCGGGAGCAGTACTTC.

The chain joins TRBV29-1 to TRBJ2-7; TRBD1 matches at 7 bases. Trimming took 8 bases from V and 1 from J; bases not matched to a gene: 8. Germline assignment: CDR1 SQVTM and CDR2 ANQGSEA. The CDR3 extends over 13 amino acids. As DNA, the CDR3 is TGCAGCACCAGGACAGGCATTTCCTACGAGCAGTACTTC. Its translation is CSTRTGISYEQYF.

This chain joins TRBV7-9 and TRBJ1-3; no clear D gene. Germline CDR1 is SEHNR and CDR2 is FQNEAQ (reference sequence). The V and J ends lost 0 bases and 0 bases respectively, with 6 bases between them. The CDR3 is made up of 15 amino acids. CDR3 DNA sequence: TGTGCCAGCAGCTTAGCGCCTTACTCTGGAAACACCATATATTTT. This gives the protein CASSLAPYSGNTIYF. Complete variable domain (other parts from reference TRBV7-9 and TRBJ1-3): DTGVSQNPRHKITKRGQNVTFRCDPISEHNRLYWYRQTLGQGPEFLTYFQNEAQLEKSRLLSDRFSAERPKGSFSTLEIQRTEQGDSAMYLCASSLAPYSGNTIYFGEGSWLTVV.

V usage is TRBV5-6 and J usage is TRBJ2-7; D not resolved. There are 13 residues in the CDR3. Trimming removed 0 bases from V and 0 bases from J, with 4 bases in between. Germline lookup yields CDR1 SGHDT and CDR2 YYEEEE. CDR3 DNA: TGTGCCAGCAGCTTGGCCCCCTCCTACGAGCAGTACTTC. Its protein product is CASSLAPSYEQYF.

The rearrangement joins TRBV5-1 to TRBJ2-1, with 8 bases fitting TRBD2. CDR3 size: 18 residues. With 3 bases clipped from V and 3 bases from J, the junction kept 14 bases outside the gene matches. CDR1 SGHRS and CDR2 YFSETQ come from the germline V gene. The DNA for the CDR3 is TGCGCCAGCAGCTGGTTGACAGCTGCGGGGGGCCTCTACAATGAGCAGTTCTTC. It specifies CASSWLTAAGGLYNEQFF.